This T cell receptor (beta chain) was recovered during a study of breast tumors, draining lymph nodes, adjacent tissues. Study-wide points: The data were judged consistent with most tumor T cells coming from lymph node and expanding in tumor. Compared with lymph nodes, tumors were less diverse; compared with nontumor tissue, more. Luminal-like breast cancer showed significantly higher tumor–nontumor repertoire similarity than basal-like.

The lymph nodes were axillary draining lymph nodes from breast cancer patients. The CDR3 is 14 residues long. Between the trimmed V and J ends, which lost 7 bases and 5 bases, there was a span of 16 bases. Germline V gene lookup returns CDR1 SGHNT and CDR2 YENEEA. TCRdb itself ran the multiplex PCR reads through MiXCR, one entry per CDR3 protein. The table has tens of thousands of distinct CDR3 sequences, roughly a fifth seen once. Comments on this clonotype: The antigen remains unidentified.

Sequencing used axillary lymph node tissue. This clonotype was obtained from a female donor with breast cancer. Some clones in this sample may be carry-over from other donors' samples. V usage is TRBV11-3 and J usage is TRBJ2-3; D is possibly TRBD2 (5 bases). In DNA form, the CDR3 reads TGTGCCAGCACCCCTTTTGAGCGGAGAGATACGCAGTATTTT. It translates to CASTPFERRDTQYF.